This T cell receptor (beta chain) was retrieved from a study of beta chain features in type 1 diabetes. The CDR3 length is 14 residues. Germline CDR1 reads SGHDN; CDR2 reads FVKESK. V lost 4 bases, J lost 7 bases, and 16 bases lay in between. Investigators reverse transcribed all isolated RNA, so they sequenced expressed TCRB transcripts. Assay: immunoSEQ multiplex PCR; the TCRdb copy retains only in-frame clones and omits some. The data show some 230,000 clones, over 9.5% seen once. The V gene is TRBV14, the J gene TRBJ2-5, with D possibly being TRBD2 (6 bases). The sequenced material came from naive CD4+ T cells from blood. This receptor was taken from a young woman in good health. CDR3: CASSLGGALGTQYF. The CDR3 DNA reads TGTGCCAGCAGCCTCGGGGGAGCTTTGGGGACCCAGTACTTC. Together with reference TRBV14 and TRBJ2-5, the CDR3 gives the full variable domain: EAGVTQFPSHSVIEKGQTVTLRCDPISGHDNLYWYRRVMGKEIKFLLHFVKESKQDESGMPNNRFLAERTGGTYSTLKVQPAELEDSGVYFCASSLGGALGTQYFGPGTRLLVL.